This TCR beta chain was captured in a study of blood T cell repertoires in COVID-19. Across the study: The analysed material was cDNA or gDNA that came from T cells, B-cell-depleted T cells, or PBMCs.

Per the study methods: Counts of nucleated cells, estimated from reference gene primer amplification, were obtained. Sequencing was performed with immunoSEQ multiplex PCR; in TCRdb, only in-frame clones are kept and a portion is missing. The V and J calls and the clone size are those of that table, but D and trimming were determined from the DNA. The sample consists of some 130,000 clones, roughly 86% of them appearing once. Enrollment of patients from Seattle took place during active infection, with longitudinal follow-up. Trimming shortened V by 3 bases and J by 9 bases, and 15 bases separated the two germline ends. This CDR3 contains 13 residues. Germline-derived CDR1 and CDR2 are DFQATT and SNEGSKA (reference sequence).

The V gene is TRBV20-1, the J gene TRBJ1-5, with a possible D match to TRBD1 (5 bases). The source is a woman in her 70s with COVID-19, enrolled during active disease. The sequenced sample consisted of peripheral blood. The DNA of the CDR3 is TGCAGTGCTAGTCGAGACAGCCAGCGGCCCCAGCATTTT. Translated: CSASRDSQRPQHF.